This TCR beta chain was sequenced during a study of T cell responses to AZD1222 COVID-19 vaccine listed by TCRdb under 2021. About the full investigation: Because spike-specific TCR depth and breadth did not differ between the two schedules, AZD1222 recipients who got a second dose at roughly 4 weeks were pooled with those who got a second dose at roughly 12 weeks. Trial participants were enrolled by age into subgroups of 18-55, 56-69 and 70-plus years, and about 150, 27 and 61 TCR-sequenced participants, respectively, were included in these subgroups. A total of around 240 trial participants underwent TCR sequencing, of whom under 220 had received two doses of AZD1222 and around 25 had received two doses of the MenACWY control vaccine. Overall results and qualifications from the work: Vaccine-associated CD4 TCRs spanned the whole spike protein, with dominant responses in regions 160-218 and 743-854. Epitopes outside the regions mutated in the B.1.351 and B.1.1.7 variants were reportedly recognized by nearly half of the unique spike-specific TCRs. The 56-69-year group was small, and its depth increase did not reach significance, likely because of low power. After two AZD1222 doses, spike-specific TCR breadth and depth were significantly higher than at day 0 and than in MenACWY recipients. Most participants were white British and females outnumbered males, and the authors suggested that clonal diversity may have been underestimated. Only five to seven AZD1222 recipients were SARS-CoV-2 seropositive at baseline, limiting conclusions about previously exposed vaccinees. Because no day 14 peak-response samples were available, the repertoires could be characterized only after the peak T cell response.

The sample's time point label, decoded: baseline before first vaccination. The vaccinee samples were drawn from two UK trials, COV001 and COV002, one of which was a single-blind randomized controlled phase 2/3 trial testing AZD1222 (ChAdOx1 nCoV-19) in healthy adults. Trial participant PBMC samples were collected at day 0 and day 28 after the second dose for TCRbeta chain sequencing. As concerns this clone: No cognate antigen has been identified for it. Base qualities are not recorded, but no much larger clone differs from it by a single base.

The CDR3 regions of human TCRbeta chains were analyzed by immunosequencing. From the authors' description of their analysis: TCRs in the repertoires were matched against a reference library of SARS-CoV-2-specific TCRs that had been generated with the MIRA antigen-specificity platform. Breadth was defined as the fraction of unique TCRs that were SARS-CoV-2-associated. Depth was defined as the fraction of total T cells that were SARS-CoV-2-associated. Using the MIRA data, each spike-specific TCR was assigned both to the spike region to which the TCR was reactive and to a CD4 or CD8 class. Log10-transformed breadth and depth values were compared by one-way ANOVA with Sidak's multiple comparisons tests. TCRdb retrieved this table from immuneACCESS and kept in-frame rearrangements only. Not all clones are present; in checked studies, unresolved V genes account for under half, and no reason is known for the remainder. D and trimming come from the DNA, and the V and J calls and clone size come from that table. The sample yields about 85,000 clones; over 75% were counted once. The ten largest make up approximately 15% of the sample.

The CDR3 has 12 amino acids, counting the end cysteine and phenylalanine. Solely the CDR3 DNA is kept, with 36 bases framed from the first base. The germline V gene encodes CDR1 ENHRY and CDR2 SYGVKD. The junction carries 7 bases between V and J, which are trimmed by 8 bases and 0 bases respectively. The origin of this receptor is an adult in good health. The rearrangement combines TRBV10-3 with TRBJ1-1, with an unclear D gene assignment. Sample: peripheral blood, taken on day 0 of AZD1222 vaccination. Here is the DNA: TGTGCCATCGGCAAGATGAACACTGAAGCTTTCTTT. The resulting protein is CAIGKMNTEAFF.